The 3 T cell receptor beta chains given below trace back to one sample, sequenced in a study of T-cell memory formation after mild COVID-19. TCRdb used MiXCR to reprocess the 5' RACE reads, holding one entry per CDR3 protein. The table lists about 270,000 distinct CDR3 sequences, 16% of them singletons, with 22% in the top ten. The sequenced sample was PBMCs or a T cell subset sorted from them (not recorded which). All receptors derive from a man younger than 30 who had mild COVID-19 (a few samples of this study predate the infection). Cell type and time point are not known.

The chain carries TRBV12-3 or TRBV12-4 and TRBJ2-5; D gene uncertain. This CDR3 has 14 amino acids. V was trimmed by 5 bases and J by 5 bases, leaving 15 bases between them. CDR3 amino acids: CASSPRRLGETQYF. CDR3 DNA sequence: TGTGCCAGCAGTCCCCGCCGGCTGGGCGAGACCCAGTACTTC.

The V and J genes are TRBV25-1 and TRBJ1-2; D gene uncertain. Germline V CDR1 and CDR2: MGHDK, SYGVNS. Trimming cost V 7 bases and J 2 bases, with 8 bases left between them. The CDR3 is 12 residues long. The CDR3, as DNA: TGTGCCAGCACCGACGGAAACTATGGCTACACCTTC. Translation: CASTDGNYGYTF.

The DNA for the CDR3 is TGTGCCAGCAGCTTATTGTCAGGGCCCTACGAGCAGTACTTC. Encoded protein: CASSLLSGPYEQYF. The V and J genes are TRBV7-9 and TRBJ2-7; D might be TRBD1 (5 bases). The CDR3 spans 14 residues. Trimming shortened V by 2 bases and J by 2 bases, and 10 bases separated the two germline ends. From germline, CDR1 is SEHNR and CDR2 FQNEAQ (reference sequence).